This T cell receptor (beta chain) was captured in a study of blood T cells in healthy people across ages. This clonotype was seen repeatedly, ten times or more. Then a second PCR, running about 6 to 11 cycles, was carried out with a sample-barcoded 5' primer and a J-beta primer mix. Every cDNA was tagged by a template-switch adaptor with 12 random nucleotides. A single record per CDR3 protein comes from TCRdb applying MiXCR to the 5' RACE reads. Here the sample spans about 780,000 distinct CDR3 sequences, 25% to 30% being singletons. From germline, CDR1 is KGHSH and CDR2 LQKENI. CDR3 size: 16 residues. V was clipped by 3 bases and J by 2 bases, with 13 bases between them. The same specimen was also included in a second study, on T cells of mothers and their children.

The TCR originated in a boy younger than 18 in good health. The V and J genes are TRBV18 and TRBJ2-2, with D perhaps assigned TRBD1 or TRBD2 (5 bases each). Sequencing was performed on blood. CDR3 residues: CASSPYRDPNTGELFF. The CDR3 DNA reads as TGTGCCAGCTCACCTTACCGGGACCCAAACACCGGGGAGCTGTTTTTT.